The present TCR beta chain was sequenced within a study of T cells after yellow fever vaccination. Many counts were recorded for this clonotype. One entry per CDR3 protein, called by TCRdb with MiXCR from the 5' RACE reads. This table holds about 75,000 distinct CDR3 sequences, approximately 7.3% found once. The ends were cut back, 0 bases at V and 2 bases at J, with 8 bases in the middle. This CDR3 spans 14 amino acids. The sample here was CD8+ T cells sorted from PBMCs, taken 10 days after the first yellow fever vaccination. This clonotype was obtained from a man aged 18 to 30 who received the YFV17D yellow fever vaccine. The chain has TRBV12-3 or TRBV12-4 and TRBJ2-7, with a possible D match to TRBD2 (6 bases). The CDR3 DNA sequence: TGTGCCAGCAGTTTAGCGTCGGGAGCCTACGAGCAGTACTTC. This sequence encodes CASSLASGAYEQYF.